These T cell receptor beta chains were read from a single sample in a study of blood T cell repertoires in COVID-19. Using immunoSEQ multiplex PCR, the repertoire was profiled, and TCRdb retains in-frame clones only, with some absent. The sample has fewer than 300,000 clones; roughly 88% are singletons. The source material was peripheral blood. These receptors came from a young man with active or convalescent COVID-19. Both conserved end residues are part of each CDR3. A D gene is named only where the DNA matches it firmly. Clone size appears in some rows only: once, few, many, or a class for an expanded clone.

size | length | J | V | D | CDR3 | DNA
few | 15 | TRBJ2-7 | TRBV11-1 | . | CASSLGGTRSYEQYF | TGTGCCAGCAGCCTTGGGGGCACTCGCTCCTACGAGCAGTACTTC
. | 13 | TRBJ2-5 | TRBV11-2 | . | CASSPQGRETQYF | TGTGCCAGCAGCCCACAGGGTCGTGAGACCCAGTACTTC
. | 16 | TRBJ2-5 | TRBV9 | TRBD2 | CASSARLAGGLETQYF | TGTGCCAGCAGCGCACGACTAGCGGGGGGGCTGGAGACCCAGTACTTC
. | 14 | TRBJ1-5 | TRBV4-1 | . | CASSHGLGIQPQHF | TGCGCCAGCAGCCATGGCCTGGGCATTCAGCCCCAGCATTTT
. | 17 | TRBJ2-3 | TRBV10-3 | TRBD1 | CAMGTGKDVFGTDTQYF | TGTGCCATGGGGACAGGGAAAGATGTATTTGGCACAGATACGCAGTATTTT
. | 15 | TRBJ1-1 | TRBV14 | . | CASSQLLRLNTEAFF | TGTGCCAGCAGCCAACTCCTCCGGTTGAACACTGAAGCTTTCTTT
. | 15 | TRBJ2-7 | TRBV5-6 | . | CASRELQVPPYEQYF | TGTGCCAGCAGAGAACTACAGGTGCCTCCCTACGAGCAGTACTTC
. | 12 | TRBJ2-7 | TRBV7-9 | TRBD1 | CASSPPGSDRVF | TGTGCCAGCAGCCCACCCGGATCGGACAGGGTATTC
. | 15 | TRBJ1-3 | TRBV9 | . | CASSVGGREGNTIYF | TGTGCCAGCAGCGTAGGGGGCAGAGAAGGAAACACCATATATTTT
. | 16 | TRBJ2-5 | TRBV2 | TRBD2 | CASWPRGGSLRGTQYF | TGTGCCAGCTGGCCCCGGGGGGGGTCCCTCCGGGGGACCCAGTACTTC
. | 14 | TRBJ2-7 | TRBV5-1 | . | CASSLGQVSYEQYF | TGCGCCAGCAGCTTGGGACAGGTCTCCTACGAGCAGTACTTC
. | 13 | TRBJ1-2 | TRBV12-3/TRBV12-4 | . | CASSWTLNYGYTF | TGTGCCAGCAGCTGGACACTCAATTATGGCTACACCTTC
. | 15 | TRBJ1-5 | TRBV6-6 | TRBD1 | CASSQQGGGNQPQHF | TGTGCCAGCAGTCAACAGGGGGGGGGCAATCAGCCCCAGCATTTT
. | 11 | TRBJ2-7 | TRBV2 | TRBD1 | CATGQGVEQYF | TGTGCCACGGGACAGGGGGTTGAGCAGTACTTC
. | 15 | TRBJ2-2 | TRBV10-2 | . | CASSNRVPSTGELFF | TGCGCCAGCAGCAACAGGGTTCCGAGCACCGGGGAGCTGTTTTTT
few | 13 | TRBJ2-3 | TRBV7-2 | . | CASSFTSVDTQYF | TGTGCCAGCAGCTTCACTAGTGTAGATACGCAGTATTTT
. | 15 | TRBJ1-4 | TRBV4-1 | . | CASSLRHTTNEKLFF | TGCGCCAGCAGCCTCCGACACACAACTAATGAAAAACTGTTTTTT
few | 11 | TRBJ1-2 | TRBV24-1 | . | CATSDSYGYTF | TGTGCCACCAGTGATTCTTATGGCTACACCTTC
. | 14 | TRBJ1-1 | TRBV2 | TRBD1 | CASSDGQGAWEAFF | TGTGCCAGCAGTGACGGACAGGGGGCTTGGGAAGCTTTCTTT
. | 16 | TRBJ1-2 | TRBV18 | . | CASSPSRPGYNYGYTF | TGTGCCAGCTCACCCTCCCGGCCAGGCTATAACTATGGCTACACCTTC